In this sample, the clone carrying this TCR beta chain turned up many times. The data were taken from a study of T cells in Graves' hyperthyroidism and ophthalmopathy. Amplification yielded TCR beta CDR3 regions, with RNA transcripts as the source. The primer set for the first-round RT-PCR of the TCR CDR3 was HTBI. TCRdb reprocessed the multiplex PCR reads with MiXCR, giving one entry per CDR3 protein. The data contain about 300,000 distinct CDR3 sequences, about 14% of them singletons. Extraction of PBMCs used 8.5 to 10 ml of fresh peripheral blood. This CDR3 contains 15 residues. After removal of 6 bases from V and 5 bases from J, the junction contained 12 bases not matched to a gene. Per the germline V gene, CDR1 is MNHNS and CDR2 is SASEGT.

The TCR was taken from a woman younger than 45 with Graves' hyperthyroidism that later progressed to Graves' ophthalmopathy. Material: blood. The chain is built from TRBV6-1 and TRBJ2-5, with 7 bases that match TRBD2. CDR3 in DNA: TGTGCCAGCAGAACTTCGGGGGGACCATGGGAGACCCAGTACTTC. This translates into CASRTSGGPWETQYF.